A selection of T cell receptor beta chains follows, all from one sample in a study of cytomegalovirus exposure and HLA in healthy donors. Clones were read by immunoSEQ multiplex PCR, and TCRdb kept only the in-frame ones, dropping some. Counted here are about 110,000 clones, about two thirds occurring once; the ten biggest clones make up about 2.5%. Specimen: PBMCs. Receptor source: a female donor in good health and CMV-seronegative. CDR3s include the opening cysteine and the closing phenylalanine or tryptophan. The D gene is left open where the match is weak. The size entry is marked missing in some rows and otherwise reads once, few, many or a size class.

CASSLSRDSQFF,TRBJ2-1,.,TRBV5-1,once
CASTLTGNTEAFF,TRBJ1-1,.,TRBV7-6,.
CAISEGTPDTQYF,TRBJ2-3,.,TRBV10-3,.
CASSFMADSSYEQYF,TRBJ2-7,.,TRBV5-1,few
CASSLYMGLQTDTQYF,TRBJ2-3,.,TRBV27,few
CASRRGSGRVVEQYF,TRBJ2-7,TRBD2,TRBV7-2,.
CASSRGSTEAFF,TRBJ1-1,.,TRBV13,.
CATRGRANYGYTF,TRBJ1-2,.,TRBV10-2,.
CASSLDGRATEAFF,TRBJ1-1,.,TRBV5-1,few
CASTGTGSGSYEQYF,.,TRBD1,TRBV28,.
CASSFGQAYEQYF,TRBJ2-7,TRBD1,TRBV5-1,.
CASSTGLPGNTIYF,TRBJ1-3,.,TRBV7-6,.
CAWSVAIAAGELFF,TRBJ2-2,.,TRBV30,.
CASSIGGGSNTEAFF,TRBJ1-1,.,TRBV19,.
CASGVGGRRVTDTQYF,TRBJ2-3,TRBD2,TRBV19,.
CASSPLAGPSYEQYF,.,TRBD2,TRBV4-2,.
CASSEFRTALYNEQFF,TRBJ2-1,.,TRBV6-1,.
CASSLDSGTGIYEQYF,TRBJ2-7,TRBD1,TRBV7-3,few
CAWSVEQRHSGNTIYF,TRBJ1-3,.,TRBV30,once
CASGGVGRNQPQHF,TRBJ1-5,.,TRBV27,.
CASSELGLAATDTQYF,TRBJ2-3,TRBD2,TRBV6-1,once
CASSQKLVTGELFF,TRBJ2-2,.,TRBV4-3,.
CASSLISGRRVYEQYF,TRBJ2-7,TRBD2,TRBV11-2,.
CASSGGQGYEQYF,TRBJ2-7,TRBD1,TRBV5-1,.
CASTKTPAGNYEQYF,TRBJ2-7,.,TRBV28,.
CASSFGGLAGGHSYEQYF,TRBJ2-7,TRBD2,TRBV28,.
CASSSGLAEAFF,TRBJ1-1,.,TRBV6-5,.
CASSAGQGNYEQYF,TRBJ2-7,TRBD1,TRBV2,.
CASTPGGANYGYTF,TRBJ1-2,.,TRBV5-1,.
CASSFPRGLAGVLGYNEQFF,TRBJ2-1,TRBD2,TRBV4-1,.
CASTNLGTANQPQHF,TRBJ1-5,TRBD1,TRBV19,once
CASPRGKNEETQYF,TRBJ2-5,.,TRBV2,.
CAISALAGNYEQYF,TRBJ2-7,TRBD2,TRBV10-3,.
CASIQGLAGGHGAEEQFF,TRBJ2-1,TRBD2,TRBV5-1,few
CASSYRDTGNYGYTF,TRBJ1-2,.,TRBV2,.
CASSLTQGYNEQFF,TRBJ2-1,.,TRBV11-2,.
CASSLFTGTAGNTIYF,TRBJ1-3,.,TRBV7-6,.
CASSWTGGAQYF,TRBJ2-5,TRBD1,TRBV5-1,few
CASSPLDRGNTEAFF,TRBJ1-1,TRBD1,TRBV14,.